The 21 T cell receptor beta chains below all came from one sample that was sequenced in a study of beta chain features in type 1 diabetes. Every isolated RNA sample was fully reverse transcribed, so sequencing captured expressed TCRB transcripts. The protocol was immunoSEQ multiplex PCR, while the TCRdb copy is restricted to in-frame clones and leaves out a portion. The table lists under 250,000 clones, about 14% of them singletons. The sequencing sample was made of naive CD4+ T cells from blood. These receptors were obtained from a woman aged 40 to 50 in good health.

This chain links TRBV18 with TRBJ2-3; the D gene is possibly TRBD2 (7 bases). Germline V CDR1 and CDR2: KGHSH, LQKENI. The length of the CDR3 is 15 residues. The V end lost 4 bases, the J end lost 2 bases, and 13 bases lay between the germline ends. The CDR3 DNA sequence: TGTGCCAGCTCACGCCTTGCGGGGGCCACAGATACGCAGTATTTT. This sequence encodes CASSRLAGATDTQYF.

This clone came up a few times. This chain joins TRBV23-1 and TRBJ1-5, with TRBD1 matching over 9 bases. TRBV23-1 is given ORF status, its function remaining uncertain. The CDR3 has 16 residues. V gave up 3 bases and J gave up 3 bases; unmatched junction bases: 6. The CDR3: CASSHRWTGVNQPQHF. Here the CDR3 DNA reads TGCGCCAGCAGTCACCGATGGACAGGGGTCAATCAGCCCCAGCATTTT.

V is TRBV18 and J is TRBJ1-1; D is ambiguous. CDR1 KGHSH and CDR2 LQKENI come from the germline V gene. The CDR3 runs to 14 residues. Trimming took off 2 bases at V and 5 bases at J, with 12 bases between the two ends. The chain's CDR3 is CASSPVPGLTEAFF. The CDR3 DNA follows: TGTGCCAGCTCACCAGTTCCGGGGTTGACTGAAGCTTTCTTT.

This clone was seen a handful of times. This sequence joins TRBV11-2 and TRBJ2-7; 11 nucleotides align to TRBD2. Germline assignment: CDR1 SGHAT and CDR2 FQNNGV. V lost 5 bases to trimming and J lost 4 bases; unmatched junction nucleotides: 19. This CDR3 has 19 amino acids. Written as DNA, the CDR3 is TGTGCCAGCAGCGAAGGTGGTAGCGGGGGGGCCTCCTACCCATACGAGCAGTACTTC. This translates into CASSEGGSGGASYPYEQYF.

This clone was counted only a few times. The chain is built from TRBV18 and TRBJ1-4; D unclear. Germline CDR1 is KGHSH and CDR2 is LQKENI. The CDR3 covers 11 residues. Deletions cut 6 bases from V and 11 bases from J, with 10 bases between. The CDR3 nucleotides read TGTGCCAGCTCCCTAAGTTGGAAACTGTTTTTT. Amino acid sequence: CASSLSWKLFF.

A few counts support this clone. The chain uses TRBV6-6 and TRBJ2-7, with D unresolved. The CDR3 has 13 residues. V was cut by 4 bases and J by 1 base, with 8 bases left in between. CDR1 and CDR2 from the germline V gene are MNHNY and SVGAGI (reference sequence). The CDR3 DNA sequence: TGTGCCAGCAGTTTAACAGTATCCTACGAGCAGTACTTC. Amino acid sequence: CASSLTVSYEQYF.

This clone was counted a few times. The CDR3 reads CASSTLAPTGSTDTQYF. DNA of the CDR3: TGTGCCAGTAGTACCTTAGCCCCGACAGGGAGCACAGATACGCAGTATTTT. The V and J genes are TRBV19 and TRBJ2-3, with 7 bases lining up with TRBD1. V was clipped by 4 bases and J by 0 bases; unmatched bases: 10. Looked up from germline, CDR1 is LNHDA and CDR2 is SQIVND (reference sequence). This CDR3 spans 17 amino acids.

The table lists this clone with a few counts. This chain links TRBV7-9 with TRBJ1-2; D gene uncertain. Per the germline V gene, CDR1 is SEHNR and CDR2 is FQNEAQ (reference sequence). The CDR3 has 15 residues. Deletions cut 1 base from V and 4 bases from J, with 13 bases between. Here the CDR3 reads CASSLGRAEIYGYTF. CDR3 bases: TGTGCCAGCAGCTTAGGGAGAGCAGAAATCTATGGCTACACCTTC.

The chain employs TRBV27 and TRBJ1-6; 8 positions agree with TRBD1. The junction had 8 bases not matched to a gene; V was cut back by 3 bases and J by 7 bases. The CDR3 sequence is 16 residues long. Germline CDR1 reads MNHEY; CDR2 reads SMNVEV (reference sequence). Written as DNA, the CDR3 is TGTGCCAGCAGTTTCGGACAGGGTGGGGTCAATTCACCCCTCCACTTT. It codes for CASSFGQGGVNSPLHF.

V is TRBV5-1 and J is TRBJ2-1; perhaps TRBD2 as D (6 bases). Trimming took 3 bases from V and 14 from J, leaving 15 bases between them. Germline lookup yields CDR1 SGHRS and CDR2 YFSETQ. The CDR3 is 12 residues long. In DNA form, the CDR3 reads TGCGCCAGCAGCTCGCCGGACGGAGGGAAGTTCTTC. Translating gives CASSSPDGGKFF.

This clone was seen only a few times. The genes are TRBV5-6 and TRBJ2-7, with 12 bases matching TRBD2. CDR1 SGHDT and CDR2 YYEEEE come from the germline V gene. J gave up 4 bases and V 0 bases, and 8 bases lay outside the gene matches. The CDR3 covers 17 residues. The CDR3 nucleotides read TGTGCCAGCAGCTTGGAGACTAGCGGGAGAGAATCTTACGAGCAGTACTTC. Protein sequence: CASSLETSGRESYEQYF.

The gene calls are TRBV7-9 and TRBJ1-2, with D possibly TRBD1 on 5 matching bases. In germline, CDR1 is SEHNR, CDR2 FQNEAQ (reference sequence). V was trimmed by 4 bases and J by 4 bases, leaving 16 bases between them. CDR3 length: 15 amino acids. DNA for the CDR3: TGTGCCAGCAGCTCCCCCTTGACAGATCGCTATGGCTACACCTTC. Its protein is CASSSPLTDRYGYTF.

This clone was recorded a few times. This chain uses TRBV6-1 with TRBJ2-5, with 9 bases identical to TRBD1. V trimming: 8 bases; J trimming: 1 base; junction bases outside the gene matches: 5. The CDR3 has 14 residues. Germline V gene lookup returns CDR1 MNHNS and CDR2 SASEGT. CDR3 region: CASETGGAQETQYF. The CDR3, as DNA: TGTGCCAGCGAGACAGGGGGGGCCCAAGAGACCCAGTACTTC.

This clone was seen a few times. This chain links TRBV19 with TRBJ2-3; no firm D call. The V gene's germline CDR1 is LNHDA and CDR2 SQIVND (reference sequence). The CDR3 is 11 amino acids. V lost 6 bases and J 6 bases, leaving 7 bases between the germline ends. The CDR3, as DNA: TGTGCCAGTAGCTCTTTTGATACGCAGTATTTT. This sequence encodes CASSSFDTQYF. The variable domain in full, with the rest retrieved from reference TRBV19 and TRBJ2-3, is DGGITQSPKYLFRKEGQNVTLSCEQNLNHDAMYWYRQDPGQGLRLIYYSQIVNDFQKGDIAEGYSVSREKKESFPLTVTSAQKNPTAFYLCASSSFDTQYFGPGTRLTVL.

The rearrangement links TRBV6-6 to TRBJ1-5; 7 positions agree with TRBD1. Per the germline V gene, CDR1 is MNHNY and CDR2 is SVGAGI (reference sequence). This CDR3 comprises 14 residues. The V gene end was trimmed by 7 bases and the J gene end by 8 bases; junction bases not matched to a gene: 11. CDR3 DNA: TGTGCCAGCACCTTAGGGGGCAGTCTCAAGCCCCAGCATTTT. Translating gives CASTLGGSLKPQHF.

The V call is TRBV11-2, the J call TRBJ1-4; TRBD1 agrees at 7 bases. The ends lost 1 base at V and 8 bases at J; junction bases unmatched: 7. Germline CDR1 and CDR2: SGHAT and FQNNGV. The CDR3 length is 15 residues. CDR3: CASSLVTGVREKLFF. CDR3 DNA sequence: TGTGCCAGCAGCTTAGTAACAGGGGTTAGGGAAAAACTGTTTTTT.

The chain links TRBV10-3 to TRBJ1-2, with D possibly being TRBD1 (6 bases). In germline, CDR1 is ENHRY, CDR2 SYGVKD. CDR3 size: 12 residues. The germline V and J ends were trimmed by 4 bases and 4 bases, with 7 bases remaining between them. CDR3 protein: CAISAGVYGYTF. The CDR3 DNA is TGTGCCATCAGTGCAGGGGTCTATGGCTACACCTTC.

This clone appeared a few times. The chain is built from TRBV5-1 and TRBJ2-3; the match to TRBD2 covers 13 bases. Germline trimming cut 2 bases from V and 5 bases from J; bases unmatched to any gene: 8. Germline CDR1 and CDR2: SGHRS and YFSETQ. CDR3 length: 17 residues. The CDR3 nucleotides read TGCGCCAGCAGCTTCGAAGGACTAGCGGGGGTCGGAGATACGCAGTATTTT. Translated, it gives CASSFEGLAGVGDTQYF.

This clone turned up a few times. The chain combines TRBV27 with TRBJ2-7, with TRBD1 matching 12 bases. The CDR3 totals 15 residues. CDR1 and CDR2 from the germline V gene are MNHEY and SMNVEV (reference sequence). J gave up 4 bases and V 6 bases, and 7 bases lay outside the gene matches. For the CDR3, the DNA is TGTGCCAGCAGGACCCCGGGACAGGGGGCTTACGAGCAGTACTTC. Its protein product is CASRTPGQGAYEQYF.

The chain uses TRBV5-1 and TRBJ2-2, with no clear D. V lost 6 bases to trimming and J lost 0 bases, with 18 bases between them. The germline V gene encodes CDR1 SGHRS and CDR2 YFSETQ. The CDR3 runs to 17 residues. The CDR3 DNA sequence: TGCGCCAGCAACCCCCAGTCCCTGACAACGAACACCGGGGAGCTGTTTTTT. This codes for CASNPQSLTTNTGELFF.

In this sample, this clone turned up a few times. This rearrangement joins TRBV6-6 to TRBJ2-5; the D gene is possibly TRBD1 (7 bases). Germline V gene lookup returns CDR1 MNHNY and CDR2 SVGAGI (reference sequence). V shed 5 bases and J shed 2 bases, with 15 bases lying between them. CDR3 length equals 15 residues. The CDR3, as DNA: TGTGCCAGCAGTCTCCTGGGGGGACAGCAAGAGACCCAGTACTTC. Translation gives CASSLLGGQQETQYF.